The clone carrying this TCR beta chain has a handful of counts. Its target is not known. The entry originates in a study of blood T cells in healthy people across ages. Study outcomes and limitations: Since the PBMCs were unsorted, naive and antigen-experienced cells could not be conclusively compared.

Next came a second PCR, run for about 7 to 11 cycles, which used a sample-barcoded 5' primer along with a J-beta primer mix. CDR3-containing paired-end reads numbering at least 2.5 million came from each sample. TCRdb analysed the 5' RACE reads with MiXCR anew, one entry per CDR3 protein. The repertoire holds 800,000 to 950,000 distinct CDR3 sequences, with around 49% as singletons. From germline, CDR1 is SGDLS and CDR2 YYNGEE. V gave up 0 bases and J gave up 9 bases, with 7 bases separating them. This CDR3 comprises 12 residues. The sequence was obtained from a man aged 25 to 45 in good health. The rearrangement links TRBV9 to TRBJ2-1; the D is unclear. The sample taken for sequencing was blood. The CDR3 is CASSVESLEQFF. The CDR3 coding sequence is TGTGCCAGCAGCGTAGAGTCTCTTGAGCAGTTCTTC.